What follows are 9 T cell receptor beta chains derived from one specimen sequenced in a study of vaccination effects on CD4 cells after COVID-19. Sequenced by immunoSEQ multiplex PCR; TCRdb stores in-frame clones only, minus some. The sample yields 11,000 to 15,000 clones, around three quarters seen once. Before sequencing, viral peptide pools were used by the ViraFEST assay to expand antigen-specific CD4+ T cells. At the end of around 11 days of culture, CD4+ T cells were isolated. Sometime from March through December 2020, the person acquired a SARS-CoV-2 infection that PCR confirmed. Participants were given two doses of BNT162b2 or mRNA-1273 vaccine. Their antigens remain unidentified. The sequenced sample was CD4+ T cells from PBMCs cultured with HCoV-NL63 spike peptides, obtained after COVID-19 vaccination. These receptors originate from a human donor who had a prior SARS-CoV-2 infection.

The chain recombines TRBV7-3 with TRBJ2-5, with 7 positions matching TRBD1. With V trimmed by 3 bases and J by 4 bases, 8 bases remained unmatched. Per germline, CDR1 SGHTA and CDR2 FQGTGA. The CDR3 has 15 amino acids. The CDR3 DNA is TGTGCCAGCAGCTTGTTTAGGGGGCGGTCAGAGACCCAGTACTTC. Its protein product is CASSLFRGRSETQYF.

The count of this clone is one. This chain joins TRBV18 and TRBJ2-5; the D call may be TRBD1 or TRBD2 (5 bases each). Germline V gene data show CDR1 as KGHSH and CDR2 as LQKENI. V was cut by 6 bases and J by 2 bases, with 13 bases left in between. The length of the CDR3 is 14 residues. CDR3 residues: CASSLPGPQETQYF. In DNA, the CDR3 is TGTGCCAGCTCGCTCCCGGGACCTCAAGAGACCCAGTACTTC.

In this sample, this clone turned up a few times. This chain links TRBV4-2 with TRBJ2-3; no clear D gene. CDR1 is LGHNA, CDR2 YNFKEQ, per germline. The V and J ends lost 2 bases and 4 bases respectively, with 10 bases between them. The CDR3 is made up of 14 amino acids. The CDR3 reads CASSQSVAADTQYF. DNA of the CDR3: TGTGCCAGCAGCCAATCGGTGGCCGCAGATACGCAGTATTTT.

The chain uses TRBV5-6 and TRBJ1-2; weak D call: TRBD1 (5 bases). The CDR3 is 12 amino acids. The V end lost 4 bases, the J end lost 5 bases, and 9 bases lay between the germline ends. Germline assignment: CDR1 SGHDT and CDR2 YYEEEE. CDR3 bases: TGTGCCAGCAGCGAAGGGGAATATGGCTACACCTTC. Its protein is CASSEGEYGYTF. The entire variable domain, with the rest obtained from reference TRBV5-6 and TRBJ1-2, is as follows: DAGVTQSPTHLIKTRGQQVTLRCSPKSGHDTVSWYQQALGQGPQFIFQYYEEEERQRGNFPDRFSGHQFPNYSSELNVNALLLGDSALYLCASSEGEYGYTFGSGTRLTVV.

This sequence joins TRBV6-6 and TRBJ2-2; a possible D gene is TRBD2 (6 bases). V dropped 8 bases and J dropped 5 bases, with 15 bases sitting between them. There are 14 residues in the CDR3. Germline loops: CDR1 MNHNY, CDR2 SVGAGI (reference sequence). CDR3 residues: CASLAPRGTGELFF. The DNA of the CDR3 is TGTGCCAGCCTTGCACCCCGGGGGACCGGGGAGCTGTTTTTT.

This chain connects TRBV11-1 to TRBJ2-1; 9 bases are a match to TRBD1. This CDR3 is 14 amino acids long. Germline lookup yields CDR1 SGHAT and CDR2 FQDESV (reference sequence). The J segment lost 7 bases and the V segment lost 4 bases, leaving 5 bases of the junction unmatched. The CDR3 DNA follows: TGTGCCAGCAGCTCAGGACAGGGGACTAATGAGCAGTTCTTC. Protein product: CASSSGQGTNEQFF.

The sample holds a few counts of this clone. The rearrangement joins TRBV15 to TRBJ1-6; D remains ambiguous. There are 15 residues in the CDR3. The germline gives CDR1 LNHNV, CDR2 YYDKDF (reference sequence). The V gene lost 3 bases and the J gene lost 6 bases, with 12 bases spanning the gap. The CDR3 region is CATSSNRARNSPLHF. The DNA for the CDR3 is TGTGCCACCAGCAGCAACCGGGCCCGTAATTCACCCCTCCACTTT. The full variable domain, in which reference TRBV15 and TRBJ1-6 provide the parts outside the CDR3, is DAMVIQNPRYQVTQFGKPVTLSCSQTLNHNVMYWYQQKSSQAPKLLFHYYDKDFNNEADTPDNFQSRRPNTSFCFLDIRSPGLGDTAMYLCATSSNRARNSPLHFGNGTRLTVT.

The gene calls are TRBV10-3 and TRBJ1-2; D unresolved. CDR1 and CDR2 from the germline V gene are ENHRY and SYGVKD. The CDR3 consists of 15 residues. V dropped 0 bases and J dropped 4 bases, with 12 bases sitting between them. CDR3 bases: TGTGCCATCAGTGAGTCGCGGCTACAGAGCTATGGCTACACCTTC. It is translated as CAISESRLQSYGYTF.

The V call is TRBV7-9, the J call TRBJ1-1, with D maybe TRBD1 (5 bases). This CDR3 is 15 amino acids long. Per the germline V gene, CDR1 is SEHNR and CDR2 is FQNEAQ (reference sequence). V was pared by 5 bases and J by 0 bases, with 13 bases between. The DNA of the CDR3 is TGTGCCAGCAGCCCGCGGTGGGGGATGAACACTGAAGCTTTCTTT. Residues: CASSPRWGMNTEAFF. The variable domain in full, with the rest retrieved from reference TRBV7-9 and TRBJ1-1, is DTGVSQNPRHKITKRGQNVTFRCDPISEHNRLYWYRQTLGQGPEFLTYFQNEAQLEKSRLLSDRFSAERPKGSFSTLEIQRTEQGDSAMYLCASSPRWGMNTEAFFGQGTRLTVV.